Listed here is a single TCR beta chain. The CDR3 is 19 amino acids. V was pared by 4 bases and J by 2 bases, with 20 bases of the junction left unmatched. Germline V gene sequence: CDR1 MNHEY, CDR2 SMNVEV (reference sequence). This sample was included in a study of blood T cell repertoires in COVID-19. Study in general: The origin of the acute and convalescent COVID-19 samples was the United States, Italy and Spain.

Under the authors' procedure: Estimates of nucleated cell counts were drawn from the amplification of reference gene primers. Here immunoSEQ multiplex PCR was the method, and the copy in TCRdb shows in-frame clones only, minus some. V, J and clone size derive from that table, while D and trimming were established from the DNA sequence. The sample holds around 280,000 clones; almost 90% are singletons and the top ten take about 11%. The sequenced material came from peripheral blood. The V call is TRBV27, the J call TRBJ2-7; 7 bases are a match to TRBD2. The sequence was obtained from a woman aged 25 to 45 with COVID-19, enrolled during active disease. The CDR3 bases are TGTGCCAGCAGTTCGGCTACGGCCCCGGGAGGTTGGGGACCCTACGAGCAGTACTTC. It specifies CASSSATAPGGWGPYEQYF.